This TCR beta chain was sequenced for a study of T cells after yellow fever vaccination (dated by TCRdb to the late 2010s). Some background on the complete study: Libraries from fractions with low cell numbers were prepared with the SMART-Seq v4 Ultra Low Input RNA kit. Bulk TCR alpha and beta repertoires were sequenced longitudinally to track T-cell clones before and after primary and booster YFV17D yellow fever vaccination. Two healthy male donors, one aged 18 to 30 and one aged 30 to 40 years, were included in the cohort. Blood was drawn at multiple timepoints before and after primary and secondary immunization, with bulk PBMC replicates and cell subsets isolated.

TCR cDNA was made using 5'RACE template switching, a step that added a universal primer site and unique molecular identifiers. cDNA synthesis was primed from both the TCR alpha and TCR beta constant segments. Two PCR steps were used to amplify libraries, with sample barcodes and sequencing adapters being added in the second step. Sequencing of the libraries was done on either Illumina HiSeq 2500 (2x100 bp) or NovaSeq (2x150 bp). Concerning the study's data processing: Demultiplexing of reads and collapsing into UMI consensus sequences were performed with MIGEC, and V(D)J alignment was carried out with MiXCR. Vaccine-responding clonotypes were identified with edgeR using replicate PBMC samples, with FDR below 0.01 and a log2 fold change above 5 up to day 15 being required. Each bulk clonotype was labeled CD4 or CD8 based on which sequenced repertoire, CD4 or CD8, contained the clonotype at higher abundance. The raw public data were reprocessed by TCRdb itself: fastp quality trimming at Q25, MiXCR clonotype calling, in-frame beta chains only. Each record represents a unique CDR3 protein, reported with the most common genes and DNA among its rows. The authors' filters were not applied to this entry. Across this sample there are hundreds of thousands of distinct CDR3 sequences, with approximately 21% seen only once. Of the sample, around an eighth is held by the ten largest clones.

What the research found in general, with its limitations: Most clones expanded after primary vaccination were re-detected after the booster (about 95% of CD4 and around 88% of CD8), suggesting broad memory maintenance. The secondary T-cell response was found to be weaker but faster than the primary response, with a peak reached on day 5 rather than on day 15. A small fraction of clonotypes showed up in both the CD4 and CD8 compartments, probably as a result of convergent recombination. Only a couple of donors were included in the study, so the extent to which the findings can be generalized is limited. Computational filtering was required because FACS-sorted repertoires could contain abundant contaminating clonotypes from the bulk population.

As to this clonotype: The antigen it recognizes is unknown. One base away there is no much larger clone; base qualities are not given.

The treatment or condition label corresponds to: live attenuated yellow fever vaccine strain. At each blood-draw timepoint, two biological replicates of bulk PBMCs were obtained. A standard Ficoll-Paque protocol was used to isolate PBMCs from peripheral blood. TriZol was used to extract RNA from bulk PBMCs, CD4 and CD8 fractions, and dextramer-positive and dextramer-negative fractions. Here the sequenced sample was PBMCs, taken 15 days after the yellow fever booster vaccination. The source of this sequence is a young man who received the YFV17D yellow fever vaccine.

The base sequence is TGTGCCAGCAGTTTATTTGGGACAGGACTAGAGCAGTACTTC. This yields the protein CASSLFGTGLEQYF. In this chain, TRBV28 is recombined with TRBJ2-7, with 8 bases aligning to TRBD1. V loses 1 base at its end and J loses 7 bases; junction bases beyond the gene matches: 6. CDR1 and CDR2, looked up from the germline V gene, are MDHEN and SYDVKM. The CDR3 runs 14 amino acids, cysteine and phenylalanine included. This entry keeps only the CDR3 DNA: 42 bases, framed from base 1. Full variable domain (CDR3 extended with the reference TRBV28 and TRBJ2-7 proteins): DVKVTQSSRYLVKRTGEKVFLECVQDMDHENMFWYRQDPGLGLRLIYFSYDVKMKEKGDIPEGYSVSREKKERFSLILESASTNQTSMYLCASSLFGTGLEQYFGPGTRLTVT.